The rows below give T cell receptor beta chains drawn from one sample of a study of response to subunit inactivated influenza vaccine. TCRdb called the RT-PCR reads again in MiXCR, with one record for every CDR3 protein. This sample has over 150,000 distinct CDR3 sequences, with around a tenth found just once. The material was non-naive T cells sorted from PBMCs, obtained on the day of vaccination. All receptors come from a man between 50 and 59 years old who received an inactivated influenza vaccine. The CDR3 runs from the conserved cysteine through the conserved F or W.

v_call cdr3_length cdr3_aa
TRBV6-2/TRBV6-3 15 CASRITGLGNQPQHF
TRBV27 17 CASSYGRPPKGSYEQYF
TRBV5-1 14 CASSFTGGQETQYF
TRBV15 13 CATSRVNGYEQYF
TRBV3-1 17 CASSYSGTGGAGDGYTF
TRBV7-8 14 CASSLGQAGQPQHF
TRBV5-1 14 CASSPGQGAHEQYF
TRBV11-2 16 CASSSTVGPRGNIQYF
TRBV20-1 20 CSARDLTSGRNQLSYNEQFF
TRBV28 15 CASSSGLGRTGELFF
TRBV28 15 CASSFVGLARETQYF
TRBV29-1 15 CSVASGGILSYEQYF
TRBV7-9 12 CALRSETIEAFF
TRBV20-1 14 CSASDRGLNTEAFF
TRBV5-1 16 CASSLDVSSKYNEQFF
TRBV4-3 15 CASSQGTSGYYEQYF
TRBV7-2 16 CASSSQLFYDMDTQYF
TRBV7-9 13 CASSPLNYNEQFF
TRBV3-1 16 CASSRFFTNGSKEQYF
TRBV5-1 16 CASSLAGTGGREKLFF
TRBV20-1 14 CSARVRQGGYGYTF
TRBV5-1 13 CASSRESTGELFF
TRBV3-1 15 CASSYRGRITGELFF
TRBV5-1 16 CASSSTPPGERGHLNF
TRBV5-1 12 CASSLGGNTIYF
TRBV5-1 15 CASSLAPTIQETQYF
TRBV6-6 13 CASSGGNTGELFF
TRBV7-6 14 CASSFSGGPREQFF
TRBV10-3 12 CAISGVAGELFF
TRBV7-9 12 CASRSPDSGYTF
TRBV9 13 CASSGGNLYEQYF
TRBV6-2/TRBV6-3 14 CASRTLTGWYEQYF
TRBV3-1 15 CASSQLTTPSETQYF
TRBV6-2/TRBV6-3 15 CASSYSRALGGEQFF
TRBV7-9 14 CASSGDRNTGELFF
TRBV20-1 13 CSARTGNNSPLHF
TRBV5-1 13 CASRFGGDDEQYF
TRBV7-2 15 CASSLEGPPTYEQYF
TRBV12-3/TRBV12-4 16 CASSPNQLLRGNEQFF
TRBV6-2/TRBV6-3 14 CASTLTGDVQPQHF
TRBV14 15 CASSQVITNTGELFF